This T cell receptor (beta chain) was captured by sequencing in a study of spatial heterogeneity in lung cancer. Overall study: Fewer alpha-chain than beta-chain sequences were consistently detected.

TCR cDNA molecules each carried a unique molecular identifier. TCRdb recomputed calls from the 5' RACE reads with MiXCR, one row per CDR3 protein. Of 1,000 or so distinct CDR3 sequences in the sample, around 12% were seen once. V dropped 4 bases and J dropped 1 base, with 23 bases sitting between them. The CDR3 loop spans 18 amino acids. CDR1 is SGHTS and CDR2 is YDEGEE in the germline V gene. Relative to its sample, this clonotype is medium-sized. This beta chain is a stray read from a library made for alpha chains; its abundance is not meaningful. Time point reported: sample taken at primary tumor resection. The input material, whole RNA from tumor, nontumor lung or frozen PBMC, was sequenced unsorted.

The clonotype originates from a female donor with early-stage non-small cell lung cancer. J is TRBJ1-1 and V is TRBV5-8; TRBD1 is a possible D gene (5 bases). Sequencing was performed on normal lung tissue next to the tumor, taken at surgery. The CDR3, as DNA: TGTGCCAGCAGCCGAACGGATTGGGGACGGATATCGAACACTGAAGCTTTCTTT. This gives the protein CASSRTDWGRISNTEAFF.